This is a list of T cell receptor beta chains from one sample in a study of blood T cells in healthy people across ages. TCRdb independently ran MiXCR on the 5' RACE reads; one entry per CDR3 protein. The sample records about 620,000 distinct CDR3 sequences, 20% to 25% being singletons. Specimen: blood. All receptors come from a man in his 70s in good health. Both conserved end residues are part of each CDR3. The order of the fields is J gene, V gene, clone size, D gene, CDR3 protein, CDR3 DNA. A D gene is named only where the DNA matches it firmly. Clone size is not always given. Where it is, it says once, few, many or a class for expanded clones.

TRBJ2-7 | TRBV20-1 | few | TRBD1 | CSAEDRGYEQYF | TGCAGTGCTGAGGACAGGGGGTACGAGCAGTACTTC
TRBJ2-4 | TRBV6-2/TRBV6-3 | few | NA | CASIVGGSGVNIQYF | TGTGCCAGCATCGTGGGGGGATCAGGAGTAAACATTCAGTACTTC
TRBJ2-5 | TRBV3-1 | NA | TRBD2 | CASSPTSAGTQYF | TGTGCCAGCAGCCCAACTAGCGCGGGGACCCAGTACTTC
TRBJ2-5 | TRBV3-1 | NA | TRBD1 | CASTKTRGTVLQETQYF | TGTGCCAGCACCAAGACAAGGGGGACAGTTCTTCAAGAGACCCAGTACTTC
TRBJ2-7 | TRBV7-2 | NA | TRBD1 | CASSLGQGARFEQYF | TGTGCCAGCAGCTTAGGACAGGGGGCGCGGTTCGAGCAGTACTTC
TRBJ2-7 | TRBV4-1 | NA | NA | CASSQDRDWVRGYEQYF | TGCGCCAGCAGCCAAGACCGCGACTGGGTACGAGGGTACGAGCAGTACTTC
TRBJ1-4 | TRBV10-3 | few | NA | CATNQVLNEKLFF | TGTGCCACCAACCAGGTCCTTAATGAAAAACTGTTTTTT
TRBJ1-2 | TRBV6-5 | once | NA | CASSYRADYGYTF | TGTGCCAGCAGTTACCGGGCGGACTATGGCTACACCTTC
TRBJ2-7 | TRBV4-3 | NA | NA | CASSQVPPGTHEQYF | TGCGCCAGCAGCCAAGTGCCGCCAGGGACCCACGAGCAGTACTTC
TRBJ2-7 | TRBV12-3/TRBV12-4 | NA | NA | CASSFQDQGLEQYF | TGTGCCAGCAGTTTCCAGGACCAGGGGTTGGAGCAGTACTTC
TRBJ1-5 | TRBV7-2 | NA | NA | CASSLVGMSNQPQHF | TGTGCCAGCAGCTTAGTGGGGATGAGCAATCAGCCCCAGCATTTT
TRBJ2-5 | TRBV2 | NA | NA | CASSVQGRRETQYF | TGTGCCAGCAGTGTGCAGGGGCGCAGAGAGACCCAGTACTTC
TRBJ2-5 | TRBV20-1 | NA | NA | CSADLDLLALKWETQYF | TGCAGTGCTGACTTGGATCTCCTAGCGCTAAAGTGGGAGACCCAGTACTTC
TRBJ2-3 | TRBV7-9 | once | TRBD2 | CASSLAAGGPWDTQYF | TGTGCCAGCAGCTTAGCTGCGGGAGGGCCTTGGGATACGCAGTATTTT
TRBJ2-7 | TRBV6-1 | NA | NA | CASSEAGGEQYF | TGTGCCAGCAGTGAAGCAGGTGGGGAGCAGTACTTC
TRBJ1-2 | TRBV4-1 | NA | NA | CASSQDPFRGADYGYTF | TGCGCCAGCAGCCAAGATCCCTTCCGGGGAGCGGACTATGGCTACACCTTC
TRBJ2-5 | TRBV20-1 | NA | NA | CSAPTSSQETQYF | TGCAGTGCTCCAACTAGCAGCCAAGAGACCCAGTACTTC
TRBJ2-3 | TRBV12-3/TRBV12-4 | many | TRBD1 | CASNPTGGRDTQYF | TGTGCCAGCAACCCGACAGGGGGCAGAGATACGCAGTATTTT
TRBJ2-1 | TRBV4-3 | many | NA | CASSQGAEGAGNEQFF | TGCGCCAGCAGCCAAGGCGCGGAGGGTGCCGGCAATGAGCAGTTCTTC
TRBJ2-1 | TRBV7-9 | NA | TRBD2 | CASTRTSGSSEQFF | TGTGCCAGCACCCGGACTAGCGGGAGCAGTGAGCAGTTCTTC
TRBJ1-1 | TRBV7-9 | many | TRBD1 | CASSPRDRENTEAFF | TGTGCCAGCAGCCCGAGGGACAGGGAAAACACTGAAGCTTTCTTT
TRBJ2-1 | TRBV4-1 | few | NA | CASSQGGGLGGVKNEQFF | TGCGCCAGCAGCCAAGGGGGCGGGCTGGGGGGAGTCAAAAATGAGCAGTTCTTC
TRBJ1-5 | TRBV6-1 | NA | NA | CASSEGAGAYSNQPQHF | TGTGCCAGCAGTGAAGGGGCAGGCGCCTATAGCAATCAGCCCCAACATTTT
TRBJ2-1 | TRBV7-8 | few | TRBD2 | CASSSLVGLAGYNEQFF | TGTGCCAGCAGCTCTTTGGTGGGTCTAGCGGGATACAATGAGCAGTTCTTC
TRBJ2-3 | TRBV4-1 | NA | TRBD2 | CASSQVLSGSTSTDTQYF | TGCGCCAGCAGCCAAGTTCTTAGCGGGAGTACTAGCACAGATACGCAGTATTTT
TRBJ2-5 | TRBV7-2 | few | TRBD2 | CASSSGPGGRLQETQYF | TGTGCCAGCAGCTCCGGGCCAGGCGGGAGGCTTCAAGAGACCCAGTACTTC
TRBJ2-1 | TRBV9 | few | TRBD2 | CASSDRTSGSYEQFF | TGTGCCAGCAGCGACCGGACTAGCGGGAGTTATGAGCAGTTCTTC
TRBJ1-2 | TRBV20-1 | NA | TRBD1 | CSARFDRGGYGYTF | TGCAGTGCTCGTTTCGACAGGGGCGGCTATGGCTACACCTTC
TRBJ2-1 | TRBV9 | NA | TRBD2 | CASSVERGGVNEQFF | TGTGCCAGCAGCGTAGAAAGGGGAGGGGTGAATGAGCAGTTCTTC
TRBJ2-4 | TRBV20-1 | NA | NA | CSASGDIQYF | TGCAGTGCTAGCGGGGACATTCAGTACTTC
TRBJ2-5 | TRBV27 | NA | TRBD1 | CASRGQGWETQYF | TGTGCCAGCAGAGGACAGGGGTGGGAGACCCAGTACTTC
TRBJ2-7 | TRBV4-1 | few | TRBD1 | CASSQDLAGGGYEQYF | TGCGCCAGCAGCCAAGATTTGGCAGGGGGTGGTTACGAGCAGTACTTC
TRBJ2-7 | TRBV20-1 | few | NA | CSAELALSYEQYF | TGCAGTGCTGAGCTCGCCCTCTCCTACGAGCAGTACTTC
TRBJ2-7 | TRBV2 | few | NA | CASSEMAGPYEQYF | TGTGCCAGCAGTGAAATGGCAGGCCCCTACGAGCAGTACTTC
TRBJ2-1 | TRBV2 | NA | TRBD1 | CASSQDRVGDEQFF | TGTGCCAGCAGCCAAGACAGGGTAGGGGATGAGCAGTTCTTC
TRBJ1-6 | TRBV12-3/TRBV12-4 | NA | NA | CASSPGNSPLHF | TGTGCCAGCAGCCCAGGCAATTCACCCCTCCACTTT
TRBJ2-2 | TRBV4-1 | NA | TRBD2 | CASSHSGLAGTGELFF | TGCGCCAGCAGCCATTCGGGACTAGCGGGGACCGGGGAGCTGTTTTTT
TRBJ1-4 | TRBV20-1 | NA | TRBD1 | CSADTGQANNEKLFF | TGCAGTGCTGACACCGGACAGGCGAATAATGAAAAACTGTTTTTT
TRBJ1-1 | TRBV29-1 | NA | NA | CSVEDGGYTEAFF | TGCAGCGTTGAAGATGGTGGGTACACTGAAGCTTTCTTT
TRBJ2-7 | TRBV20-1 | NA | TRBD1 | CSATGTGVHEQYF | TGCAGTGCTACCGGGACAGGGGTCCACGAGCAGTACTTC
TRBJ1-1 | TRBV6-1 | NA | NA | CASTERFLNTEAFF | TGTGCCAGCACAGAACGATTTTTGAACACTGAAGCTTTCTTT
TRBJ1-2 | TRBV27 | NA | TRBD1 | CASSMGQGAFGYGYTF | TGTGCCAGCAGTATGGGACAGGGGGCTTTCGGCTATGGCTACACCTTC
TRBJ2-1 | TRBV2 | once | NA | CASSDGGGVHPIDEQFF | TGTGCCAGCAGTGATGGTGGAGGGGTTCACCCCATCGATGAGCAGTTCTTC
TRBJ1-5 | TRBV7-2 | NA | NA | CASSLGATSNQPQHF | TGTGCCAGCAGCTTAGGGGCTACTAGCAATCAGCCCCAGCATTTT